The source of this TCR beta chain is a study of blood T cells in healthy people across ages. General study findings and limits: Naive T cell percentage by flow cytometry tracked strongly with beta diversity.

V was trimmed by 0 bases and J by 3 bases, leaving 16 bases between them. CDR1 and CDR2 (germline): SGHRS, YFSETQ. This CDR3 spans 16 amino acids. To note about this clonotype: Its specificity is not known.

Alongside a J-beta primer mix, a sample-barcoded 5' primer served in a second PCR lasting about 7 to 12 cycles. Each CDR3 protein gets one entry after TCRdb re-called the 5' RACE reads with MiXCR. The sample lists about 570,000 distinct CDR3 sequences; approximately 25% were seen once. This receptor was taken from a woman aged 70-85 years in good health. Sequencing was carried out using blood. The V call is TRBV5-1, the J call TRBJ2-7, with D perhaps matching TRBD2 (5 bases). The CDR3 nucleotides are TGCGCCAGCAGCTTGGCTCCGGGAACAAGGCTCTACGAGCAGTACTTC. It yields the protein CASSLAPGTRLYEQYF.